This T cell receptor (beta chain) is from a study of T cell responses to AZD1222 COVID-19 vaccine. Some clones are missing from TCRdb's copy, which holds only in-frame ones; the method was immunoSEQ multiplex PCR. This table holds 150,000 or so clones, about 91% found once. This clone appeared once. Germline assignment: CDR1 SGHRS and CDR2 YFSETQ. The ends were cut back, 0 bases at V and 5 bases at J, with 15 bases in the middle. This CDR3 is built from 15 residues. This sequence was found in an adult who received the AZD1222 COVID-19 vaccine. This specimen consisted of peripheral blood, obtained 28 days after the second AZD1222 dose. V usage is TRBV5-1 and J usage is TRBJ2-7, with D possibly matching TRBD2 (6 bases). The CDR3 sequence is CASSLVLASVHEQYF. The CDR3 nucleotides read TGCGCCAGCAGCTTGGTCCTTGCTAGCGTTCACGAGCAGTACTTC.